These 15 T cell receptor beta chains were all obtained from the same sample, sequenced in a study of technical replicates of blood from a handful of donors. TCRdb keeps only in-frame clones here, not all; method: immunoSEQ multiplex PCR. This sample has some 90,000 clones, with roughly 96% found just once. The sample was T cells isolated from PBMCs. The receptor source for this set is a human donor in good health.

The chain joins TRBV7-9 to TRBJ2-7, with 12 positions matching TRBD1. Germline lookup yields CDR1 SEHNR and CDR2 FQNEAQ (reference sequence). The CDR3 consists of 16 residues. V trimming: 3 bases; J trimming: 5 bases; junction bases outside the gene matches: 8. CDR3 in amino acids: CASSLGQGATTDEQYF. The DNA for the CDR3 is TGTGCCAGCAGCTTGGGACAGGGGGCTACTACCGACGAGCAGTACTTC.

This chain links TRBV30 with TRBJ1-2; no reliable D call. The V gene's germline CDR1 is GTSNPN and CDR2 SVGIG (reference sequence). The V end was cut by 2 bases, the J end by 3 bases, with 7 bases between. This CDR3 comprises 12 residues. Here the CDR3 DNA reads TGTGCCTGGAGTTGGGCAGACTATGGCTACACCTTC. This codes for CAWSWADYGYTF.

This chain uses TRBV7-2 with TRBJ2-7, with D possibly TRBD2 on 6 matching bases. This CDR3 region has 15 residues. V lost 3 bases and J 3 bases, leaving 15 bases between the germline ends. In germline, CDR1 is SGHTA, CDR2 FQGNSA. This CDR3 is CASSFKSSEGYEQYF. As DNA, the CDR3 is TGTGCCAGCAGCTTTAAGTCTAGCGAGGGCTACGAGCAGTACTTC.

The chain couples TRBV7-2 to TRBJ2-3; D is perhaps TRBD1 (6 bases). V was trimmed by 4 bases and J by 2 bases, leaving 13 bases between them. Germline-derived CDR1 and CDR2 are SGHTA and FQGNSA. The CDR3 contains 15 residues. This CDR3 reads CASSSFGQLTDTQYF. DNA for the CDR3: TGTGCCAGCAGCTCGTTTGGACAGCTCACAGATACGCAGTATTTT.

This sequence joins TRBV5-6 and TRBJ1-1; tentatively, D is TRBD1 (6 bases). This CDR3 contains 14 residues. Trimming shortened V by 4 bases and J by 4 bases, and 14 bases separated the two germline ends. Germline values: CDR1 SGHDT, CDR2 YYEEEE. CDR3 nucleotide sequence: TGTGCCAGCAGCCGCAGGGGAAGGGGCACTGAAGCTTTCTTT. Residues: CASSRRGRGTEAFF. The entire variable domain, with the rest obtained from reference TRBV5-6 and TRBJ1-1, is as follows: DAGVTQSPTHLIKTRGQQVTLRCSPKSGHDTVSWYQQALGQGPQFIFQYYEEEERQRGNFPDRFSGHQFPNYSSELNVNALLLGDSALYLCASSRRGRGTEAFFGQGTRLTVV.

This chain joins TRBV25-1 and TRBJ2-1, with a possible D match to TRBD1 (7 bases). The V gene lost 7 bases and the J gene lost 5 bases, with 12 bases spanning the gap. Germline CDR1 MGHDK, CDR2 SYGVNS. This CDR3 is 13 amino acids long. The CDR3 DNA sequence: TGTGCCAGCAACAGGGGACTTAACAATGAGCAGTTCTTC. Translated: CASNRGLNNEQFF.

This chain uses TRBV19 with TRBJ2-5; no firm D call. The CDR3 totals 14 residues. Germline CDR1 and CDR2: LNHDA and SQIVND (reference sequence). V dropped 1 base and J dropped 1 base, with 7 bases sitting between them. DNA for the CDR3: TGTGCCAGTAGTATAGGCCCCAGCCAAGAGACCCAGTACTTC. The encoded protein is CASSIGPSQETQYF.

The chain combines TRBV6-6 with TRBJ1-1; a weak D match, TRBD1 (5 bases). The germline V gene encodes CDR1 MNHNY and CDR2 SVGAGI (reference sequence). This CDR3 comprises 15 residues. Trimming left V 3 bases short and J 4 bases short, with 15 bases between. CDR3 residues: CASSYYEGRATEAFF. CDR3 DNA sequence: TGTGCCAGCAGTTATTATGAGGGGAGGGCCACTGAAGCTTTCTTT.

This sequence joins TRBV7-3 and TRBJ2-1, with D uncertain. The CDR3 sequence is 15 residues long. Per germline, CDR1 SGHTA and CDR2 FQGTGA. Trimming removed 5 bases at V and 2 bases at J, with 13 bases between. DNA of the CDR3: TGTGCCAGCAGCGGAACTACAACAACCTACAATGAGCAGTTCTTC. Its protein product is CASSGTTTTYNEQFF.

This chain joins TRBV6-1 and TRBJ1-2; TRBD1 agrees at 9 bases. The CDR3 is 13 amino acids. Germline CDR1 and CDR2: MNHNS and SASEGT. After removal of 6 bases from V and 7 bases from J, the junction contained 6 bases not matched to a gene. The CDR3 DNA follows: TGTGCCAGCAGCGAACAGGGGGCTGGTGGCTACACCTTC. Its translation: CASSEQGAGGYTF.

The chain uses TRBV7-2 and TRBJ2-5; 8 bases are a match to TRBD1. The ends lost 4 bases at V and 2 bases at J; junction bases unmatched: 3. The germline V gene encodes CDR1 SGHTA and CDR2 FQGNSA. CDR3 length: 14 amino acids. The CDR3 bases are TGTGCCAGCAGCTCACAGGGGGTACAAGAGACCCAGTACTTC. Its translation is CASSSQGVQETQYF.

The genes are TRBV28 and TRBJ2-3; D gene uncertain. Looked up from germline, CDR1 is MDHEN and CDR2 is SYDVKM. CDR3 length equals 17 residues. The V gene lost 3 bases and the J gene lost 0 bases, with 16 bases spanning the gap. The CDR3 loop is CASSFTIGGTSTDTQYF. The CDR3 nucleotides read TGTGCCAGCAGTTTTACTATTGGCGGAACTAGCACAGATACGCAGTATTTT.

The count of this clone is one. V is TRBV28 and J is TRBJ2-1; D is possibly TRBD1 (5 bases). The CDR3 contains 13 residues. The germline V and J ends were trimmed by 3 bases and 7 bases, with 10 bases remaining between them. Germline-derived CDR1 and CDR2 are MDHEN and SYDVKM. This chain's CDR3 is CASSFPSGNEQFF. The CDR3 bases are TGTGCCAGCAGTTTCCCCTCAGGGAATGAGCAGTTCTTC.

CDR3 sequence (DNA): TGTGCCAGCAGTTACCAACTAGCGGGAGCTACGGAGACCCAGTACTTC. Translation: CASSYQLAGATETQYF. The rearrangement links TRBV6-5 to TRBJ2-5, with 11 bases lining up with TRBD2. The CDR3 totals 16 residues. Trimming at V came to 2 bases and at J to 5 bases, leaving 7 bases not matched to a gene. Germline CDR1 is MNHEY and CDR2 is SVGAGI.

The chain carries TRBV30 and TRBJ1-1; the D is unclear. The length of the CDR3 is 12 residues. Germline V gives CDR1 GTSNPN, CDR2 SVGIG (reference sequence). V dropped 4 bases and J dropped 4 bases, with 10 bases sitting between them. CDR3 DNA: TGTGCCTGGATAGGAGTTCGCACTGAAGCTTTCTTT. It codes for CAWIGVRTEAFF.